This entry lists 31 T cell receptor beta chains sequenced from one sample in a study of OX40 agonist ivuxolimab in advanced cancers. Data came from immunoSEQ multiplex PCR; TCRdb stores just in-frame clones and leaves some out. The table includes 25,000 to 35,000 clones, more than 75% detected once. Material: CD4+ or CD8+ T cells sorted from blood, obtained in a trial of the OX40 agonist ivuxolimab. Receptors were obtained from an adult with an advanced solid tumor such as melanoma, head and neck, liver or kidney cancer.

The DNA for the CDR3 is TGTGCCAGCAGCCAAGCAGGGGGGAATGAGCAGTTCTTC. Protein sequence: CASSQAGGNEQFF. The V gene is TRBV4-2, the J gene TRBJ2-1, with a weak D call TRBD1 (7 bases). Germline CDR1 reads LGHNA; CDR2 reads YNFKEQ. Trimming pared 1 base from V and 7 bases from J, leaving 8 bases between. The length of the CDR3 is 13 residues.

The chain links TRBV11-2 to TRBJ2-3; 11 positions match TRBD2. This CDR3 contains 16 residues. Trimming at V came to 5 bases and at J to 4 bases, leaving 8 bases not matched to a gene. The germline CDR1 and CDR2 sequences are SGHAT and FQNNGV. CDR3 loop: CASSDRLAGLSDTQYF. The CDR3 DNA is TGTGCCAGCAGCGATCGACTAGCGGGATTATCAGATACGCAGTATTTT.

The chain recombines TRBV2 with TRBJ2-1; D is unresolved. This CDR3 contains 15 residues. Germline CDR1 and CDR2: SNHLY and FYNNEI. Trimming stripped 5 bases from V and 0 bases from J, with 11 bases between. CDR3 sequence (DNA): TGTGCCAGCAGTTCCGGATGGAGCTCCTACAATGAGCAGTTCTTC. Translation: CASSSGWSSYNEQFF.

V usage is TRBV19 and J usage is TRBJ1-1; D possibly corresponds to TRBD1 (5 bases). The V and J ends lost 1 base and 4 bases respectively, with 13 bases between them. The CDR3 length is 15 residues. Germline lookup yields CDR1 LNHDA and CDR2 SQIVND (reference sequence). The CDR3 DNA reads TGTGCCAGTAGTATAGTTTTTGGGGGAGTCACTGAAGCTTTCTTT. It translates to CASSIVFGGVTEAFF.

The chain links TRBV27 to TRBJ2-7; 8 nucleotides match TRBD1. Germline V gene sequence: CDR1 MNHEY, CDR2 SMNVEV (reference sequence). Trimming cost V 6 bases and J 3 bases; bases outside gene matches: 7. The CDR3 has 14 residues. The CDR3 here is CASRSKGQVYEQYF. CDR3 bases: TGTGCCAGCAGATCAAAGGGACAGGTCTACGAGCAGTACTTC.

V usage is TRBV28 and J usage is TRBJ2-3; D not certain. Trimming cost V 5 bases and J 3 bases, with 18 bases left between them. The CDR3 consists of 16 residues. The germline CDR1 and CDR2 sequences are MDHEN and SYDVKM. CDR3 sequence (DNA): TGTGCCAGCAGTCCCACTAACGTGAGACGGACAGATACGCAGTATTTT. Translation gives CASSPTNVRRTDTQYF.

The gene calls are TRBV19 and TRBJ1-2; D call uncertain. The V gene lost 4 bases and the J gene lost 4 bases, with 10 bases spanning the gap. The CDR3 loop spans 13 amino acids. The germline V gene encodes CDR1 LNHDA and CDR2 SQIVND (reference sequence). The CDR3 DNA is TGTGCCAGTAGTAACTCCCTCGCCTATGGCTACACCTTC. It codes for CASSNSLAYGYTF.

The chain joins TRBV15 to TRBJ1-4; 7 bases align to TRBD1. Trimming removed 5 bases from V and 4 bases from J; junction bases left unmatched: 4. This CDR3 has 14 residues. Per the germline V gene, CDR1 is LNHNV and CDR2 is YYDKDF (reference sequence). The CDR3 is CATSARDSNEKLFF. In DNA form, the CDR3 reads TGTGCCACCAGCGCCCGGGACAGTAATGAAAAACTGTTTTTT.

CDR3 sequence: CASSIGQDNTEAFF. The CDR3 coding sequence is TGTGCCAGTAGTATTGGACAGGATAACACTGAAGCTTTCTTT. The chain has TRBV19 and TRBJ1-1; 7 nucleotides align to TRBD1. Trimming removed 3 bases from V and 2 bases from J; junction bases left unmatched: 3. The CDR3 is 14 residues long. Per germline, CDR1 LNHDA and CDR2 SQIVND (reference sequence).

The chain combines TRBV28 with TRBJ2-7, with 7 nucleotides matching TRBD2. The CDR3 covers 16 residues. After removal of 2 bases from V and 4 bases from J, the junction contained 11 bases not matched to a gene. The germline CDR1 and CDR2 sequences are MDHEN and SYDVKM. Here the CDR3 reads CASSLVGRRERYEQYF. The CDR3 nucleotides read TGTGCCAGCAGTTTAGTAGGTCGGCGGGAGAGGTACGAGCAGTACTTC. Drawing the rest from reference TRBV28 and TRBJ2-7, the complete variable domain is DVKVTQSSRYLVKRTGEKVFLECVQDMDHENMFWYRQDPGLGLRLIYFSYDVKMKEKGDIPEGYSVSREKKERFSLILESASTNQTSMYLCASSLVGRRERYEQYFGPGTRLTVT.

CDR3 protein: CASSPQPKTSTDTQYF. The CDR3 DNA is TGTGCCAGCAGCCCCCAGCCGAAGACTTCCACAGATACGCAGTATTTT. The genes are TRBV11-2 and TRBJ2-3; D is unresolved. CDR3 size: 16 residues. The ends were cut back, 5 bases at V and 2 bases at J, with 17 bases in the middle. Germline loops: CDR1 SGHAT, CDR2 FQNNGV.

V and J are TRBV28 and TRBJ2-3; D unresolved. This CDR3 comprises 15 residues. Trimming shortened V by 3 bases and J by 2 bases, and 12 bases separated the two germline ends. In germline, CDR1 is MDHEN, CDR2 SYDVKM. CDR3 sequence: CASSFGVETTDTQYF. The CDR3 DNA follows: TGTGCCAGCAGTTTTGGGGTTGAAACCACAGATACGCAGTATTTT.

V usage is TRBV6-6 and J usage is TRBJ2-1; D gene unclear. Germline CDR1 reads MNHNY; CDR2 reads SVGAGI (reference sequence). This CDR3 contains 13 residues. The V and J ends lost 0 bases and 2 bases respectively, with 2 bases between them. This chain's CDR3 is CASSYSTYNEQFF. The DNA for the CDR3 is TGTGCCAGCAGTTACTCCACCTACAATGAGCAGTTCTTC.

The genes are TRBV4-1 and TRBJ1-2, with a possible D match to TRBD1 (6 bases). Germline V gene sequence: CDR1 MGHRA, CDR2 YSYEKL. The CDR3 runs 17 residues. Trimming took off 1 base at V and 4 bases at J, with 19 bases between the two ends. The DNA for the CDR3 is TGCGCCAGCAGCCAAGCCCCAGGGGCAGGTGCCCTCTATGGCTACACCTTC. It encodes CASSQAPGAGALYGYTF.

This chain joins TRBV7-3 and TRBJ2-1; the D call may be TRBD1 or TRBD2 (6 bases each). This CDR3 spans 18 amino acids. Trimming stripped 5 bases from V and 8 bases from J, with 28 bases between. Germline V gene data show CDR1 as SGHTA and CDR2 as FQGTGA. CDR3 amino acids: CASSPDLGGGLPPHEQFF. For the CDR3, the DNA is TGTGCCAGCAGCCCCGATTTAGGGGGAGGTCTTCCCCCCCATGAGCAGTTCTTC.

V gene TRBV5-6 combines with J gene TRBJ2-7, with 13 bases matching TRBD2. The CDR3 length is 15 residues. The V gene end was trimmed by 4 bases and the J gene end by 2 bases; junction bases not matched to a gene: 3. Per the germline V gene, CDR1 is SGHDT and CDR2 is YYEEEE. CDR3 amino acids: CASSRGLAGPYEQYF. The CDR3 DNA reads as TGTGCCAGCAGCCGGGGACTAGCGGGGCCCTACGAGCAGTACTTC.

The V call is TRBV7-9, the J call TRBJ2-1, with a possible D match to TRBD1 (6 bases). The CDR3 sequence is 16 residues long. Trimming removed 4 bases from V and 0 bases from J, with 13 bases in between. Germline loops: CDR1 SEHNR, CDR2 FQNEAQ (reference sequence). Written as DNA, the CDR3 is TGTGCCAGCAGCTACCCCACAGGGAGCTCCTACAATGAGCAGTTCTTC. The encoded protein is CASSYPTGSSYNEQFF.

This clone came up a few times. The chain carries TRBV5-5 and TRBJ1-5; the D is unclear. There are 15 residues in the CDR3. CDR1 and CDR2 from the germline V gene are SGHKS and YYEKEE (reference sequence). V was cut by 0 bases and J by 5 bases, with 12 bases left in between. The CDR3 bases are TGTGCCAGCAGCTTGGGGGTAATGAGATATCAGCCCCAGCATTTT. Translated, it gives CASSLGVMRYQPQHF.

The V and J genes are TRBV4-1 and TRBJ2-3; D not resolved. V was trimmed by 2 bases and J by 6 bases, leaving 9 bases between them. The CDR3 runs 13 residues. Germline CDR1 MGHRA, CDR2 YSYEKL. CDR3 in DNA: TGCGCCAGCAGCCAACGGACCCTCGATACGCAGTATTTT. This gives the protein CASSQRTLDTQYF.

The J gene is TRBJ2-7, the V gene TRBV7-9, with 9 bases fitting TRBD1. V shed 4 bases, J shed 2 bases, and the junction held 6 bases outside the gene matches. The germline V gene encodes CDR1 SEHNR and CDR2 FQNEAQ (reference sequence). This CDR3 comprises 15 residues. CDR3 region: CASSYPDRGAYEQYF. CDR3 DNA sequence: TGTGCCAGCAGCTACCCGGACAGGGGTGCCTACGAGCAGTACTTC.

This chain joins TRBV6-1 and TRBJ2-1, with 8 nucleotides matching TRBD1. Germline CDR1 and CDR2: MNHNS and SASEGT. V lost 2 bases to trimming and J lost 13 bases; unmatched junction nucleotides: 4. The CDR3 loop spans 12 amino acids. CDR3 amino acids: CASSENRGEQFF. CDR3 coding DNA: TGTGCCAGCAGTGAAAACAGGGGGGAACAGTTCTTC.

This clone was counted a single time. J is TRBJ2-7 and V is TRBV6-6; 8 bases match TRBD2. Germline CDR1 is MNHNY and CDR2 is SVGAGI (reference sequence). V shed 0 bases and J 6 bases; nucleotides not matched to a gene: 7. This CDR3 is 15 amino acids long. The CDR3 region has the DNA TGTGCCAGCAGTTACTCGATGGCGGGAGGACGCGAGCAGTACTTC. Translating it yields CASSYSMAGGREQYF.

Worth noting for this clone: At one boundary the junction diverges from the germline segment, which might be a read error. The V and J genes are TRBV27 and TRBJ1-3, with no clear D. CDR1 and CDR2 (germline): MNHEY, SMNVEV (reference sequence). The CDR3 totals 14 residues. CDR3 DNA: TGTGCCAGCATAGACTGGGAAATCTGGAAACACCATATATTT. This translates into CASIDWEIWKHHIF.

The chain employs TRBV28 and TRBJ2-7, with a tentative D call TRBD2 (6 bases). The V end lost 2 bases, the J end lost 2 bases, and 13 bases lay between the germline ends. CDR1 is MDHEN, CDR2 SYDVKM, per germline. The CDR3 contains 15 residues. In DNA form, the CDR3 reads TGTGCCAGCAGTTTAAACGTCGGGGGAACCTACGAGCAGTACTTC. This codes for CASSLNVGGTYEQYF.

The chain combines TRBV28 with TRBJ2-5; no reliable D call. V was cut by 3 bases and J by 5 bases, with 7 bases left in between. Germline V gene data show CDR1 as MDHEN and CDR2 as SYDVKM. The CDR3 has 12 residues. The CDR3 here is CASSLGPETQYF. As DNA, the CDR3 is TGTGCCAGCAGTTTGGGCCCGGAGACCCAGTACTTC.

J is TRBJ1-1 and V is TRBV5-1, with 8 bases aligning to TRBD1. The germline gives CDR1 SGHRS, CDR2 YFSETQ. The J segment lost 4 bases and the V segment lost 10 bases, leaving 12 bases of the junction unmatched. The CDR3 has 14 residues. The CDR3 sequence: CAGSTGDKGTEAFF. For the CDR3, the DNA is TGCGCCGGTTCGACAGGGGATAAGGGCACTGAAGCTTTCTTT.

The gene calls are TRBV29-1 and TRBJ2-7; tentatively, D is TRBD2 (6 bases). V was clipped by 7 bases and J by 2 bases, with 18 bases between them. Germline V gene data show CDR1 as SQVTM and CDR2 as ANQGSEA. The CDR3 has 14 amino acids. The CDR3 DNA reads as TGCAGCGCCAAAGAGCTAGCGTTCCCCTACGAGCAGTACTTC. Its protein product is CSAKELAFPYEQYF.

The gene calls are TRBV28 and TRBJ2-1, with a tentative D call TRBD2 (6 bases). This CDR3 spans 15 amino acids. V was cut by 0 bases and J by 3 bases, with 9 bases left in between. CDR1 MDHEN and CDR2 SYDVKM come from the germline V gene. The CDR3 DNA sequence: TGTGCCAGCAGTTTATGGGGGGGAGGCTACAATGAGCAGTTCTTC. Translated, it gives CASSLWGGGYNEQFF.

This clone was seen once. This chain links TRBV5-6 with TRBJ1-2; no clear D. Germline V gene sequence: CDR1 SGHDT, CDR2 YYEEEE. This CDR3 spans 15 amino acids. V shed 4 bases and J shed 2 bases, with 15 bases lying between them. The CDR3 DNA follows: TGTGCCAGCAGCCCGGTTGGACGGCTGAACTATGGCTACACCTTC. Protein sequence: CASSPVGRLNYGYTF.

The rearrangement joins TRBV5-4 to TRBJ1-4; perhaps TRBD1 as D (5 bases). Trimming stripped 0 bases from V and 8 bases from J, with 8 bases between. The germline V gene encodes CDR1 SGHNT and CDR2 YYREEE (reference sequence). This CDR3 spans 13 amino acids. The CDR3 sequence: CASSLAGGEKLFF. CDR3 DNA sequence: TGTGCCAGCAGCTTGGCGGGGGGAGAAAAACTGTTTTTT.

V gene TRBV28 combines with J gene TRBJ1-1; D gene unclear. In germline, CDR1 is MDHEN, CDR2 SYDVKM. Trimming removed 2 bases from V and 4 bases from J, with 8 bases in between. This CDR3 spans 13 amino acids. CDR3 DNA sequence: TGTGCCAGCAGTTTAGGGATTCTCACTGAAGCTTTCTTT. It specifies CASSLGILTEAFF.